These 23 T cell receptor beta chains originate from one sample sequenced in a study of T cell changes during pregnancy in multiple sclerosis. Only in-frame clones appear in the TCRdb table, and some are missing; sequencing was by immunoSEQ multiplex PCR. The sample consists of tens of thousands of clones, 80% to 95% of them appearing once. Material: CD4+ T cells from peripheral blood mononuclear cells, obtained after pregnancy. The source is a female donor in good health, enrolled as a control in a pregnancy study.

The genes are TRBV7-8 and TRBJ2-1, with 7 positions matching TRBD1. V shed 6 bases and J 4 bases; nucleotides not matched to a gene: 9. The CDR3 runs to 15 residues. Germline CDR1 and CDR2: SGHVS and FQNEAQ. The CDR3 protein is CASSPRTGMYNEQFF. CDR3 DNA sequence: TGTGCCAGCAGTCCAAGGACAGGAATGTACAATGAGCAGTTCTTC.

The chain employs TRBV7-2 and TRBJ2-7; D is uncertain. Trimming removed 4 bases from V and 2 bases from J, with 6 bases in between. Germline V gene sequence: CDR1 SGHTA, CDR2 FQGNSA. The CDR3 is made up of 12 amino acids. CDR3 in amino acids: CASSYTAYEQYF. The CDR3 DNA is TGTGCCAGCAGCTACACAGCCTACGAGCAGTACTTC.

The V gene is TRBV28, the J gene TRBJ1-1; D remains unclear. The CDR3 has 13 amino acids. Between the trimmed V and J ends, which lost 2 bases and 1 base, there was a span of 5 bases. CDR1 is MDHEN and CDR2 is SYDVKM in the germline V gene. The CDR3 region is CASSLKPNTEAFF. CDR3 in DNA: TGTGCCAGCAGTTTAAAGCCGAACACTGAAGCTTTCTTT.

The chain carries TRBV10-3 and TRBJ1-2, with TRBD1 matching over 11 bases. This CDR3 is 15 amino acids long. Germline V CDR1 and CDR2: ENHRY, SYGVKD. Trimming took 7 bases from V and 4 from J; bases not matched to a gene: 8. Written as DNA, the CDR3 is TGTGCCATCAATTCCCCGGGACAGGGGGGCTATGGCTACACCTTC. Residues: CAINSPGQGGYGYTF.

The V and J genes are TRBV5-1 and TRBJ2-3, with D possibly matching TRBD1 (6 bases). Trimming pared 0 bases from V and 2 bases from J, leaving 10 bases between. CDR1 SGHRS and CDR2 YFSETQ come from the germline V gene. The CDR3 covers 15 residues. CDR3: CASSLDRDATDTQYF. CDR3 in DNA: TGCGCCAGCAGCTTGGACAGGGATGCCACAGATACGCAGTATTTT.

The rearrangement joins TRBV29-1 to TRBJ2-3; perhaps TRBD1 as D (6 bases). This CDR3 is built from 11 residues. Trimming left V 7 bases short and J 4 bases short, with 9 bases between. CDR1 is SQVTM and CDR2 is ANQGSEA in the germline V gene. CDR3 region: CSAYRADTQYF. The CDR3 bases are TGCAGCGCTTACAGGGCAGATACGCAGTATTTT.

The chain employs TRBV7-9 and TRBJ2-1; TRBD2 agrees at 13 bases. Unmatched junction bases numbered 7, after V lost 5 bases and J lost 6 bases. The CDR3 extends over 16 amino acids. Germline CDR1 and CDR2: SEHNR and FQNEAQ (reference sequence). The CDR3 here is CASSRATSGGINEQFF. DNA of the CDR3: TGTGCCAGCAGCAGGGCGACTAGCGGGGGGATCAATGAGCAGTTCTTC.

The rearrangement links TRBV7-9 to TRBJ2-2; 7 bases fit TRBD1. With V trimmed by 5 bases and J by 3 bases, 6 bases remained unmatched. Germline lookup yields CDR1 SEHNR and CDR2 FQNEAQ (reference sequence). This CDR3 is built from 15 residues. CDR3 nucleotide sequence: TGTGCCAGCAGCCCACAGGGGCTGGACACCGGGGAGCTGTTTTTT. Its protein product is CASSPQGLDTGELFF.

The V and J genes are TRBV28 and TRBJ1-2; 8 positions match TRBD1. The CDR3 covers 16 residues. V shed 2 bases and J 1 base; nucleotides not matched to a gene: 6. The germline V gene encodes CDR1 MDHEN and CDR2 SYDVKM. CDR3 nucleotides: TGTGCCAGCAGTTTAGGTGGGGACAGGATTAACTATGGCTACACCTTC. It is translated as CASSLGGDRINYGYTF.

The CDR3 sequence: CASSPDSGRRNEQFF. CDR3 sequence (DNA): TGCGCCAGCAGCCCCGATAGCGGGAGGAGAAATGAGCAGTTCTTC. The chain uses TRBV4-3 and TRBJ2-1; 10 nucleotides match TRBD2. Trimming took 4 bases from V and 7 from J; bases not matched to a gene: 7. The CDR3 is made up of 15 amino acids. Germline lookup yields CDR1 LGHNA and CDR2 YSLEER.

The gene calls are TRBV7-2 and TRBJ2-1; D possibly corresponds to TRBD2 (5 bases). The CDR3 is 12 amino acids. V dropped 5 bases and J dropped 9 bases, with 11 bases sitting between them. From germline, CDR1 is SGHTA and CDR2 FQGNSA. The CDR3 loop reads CASSPLVGEQFF. CDR3 DNA sequence: TGTGCCAGCAGCCCACTAGTAGGTGAGCAGTTCTTC.

The chain links TRBV2 to TRBJ1-2, with 7 bases lining up with TRBD1. CDR1 is SNHLY, CDR2 FYNNEI, per germline. Trimming cost V 5 bases and J 8 bases; bases outside gene matches: 5. The length of the CDR3 is 12 residues. The CDR3 spells CASSWDSWGYTF. CDR3 nucleotide sequence: TGTGCCAGCAGTTGGGACAGTTGGGGCTACACCTTC.

This chain connects TRBV7-2 to TRBJ2-7; the D gene is possibly TRBD2 (5 bases). This CDR3 has 14 residues. Germline-derived CDR1 and CDR2 are SGHTA and FQGNSA. V lost 5 bases and J lost 4, with 15 bases in between. The CDR3, as DNA: TGTGCCAGCAGCGCCGAAGGGTGGGAGTACGAGCAGTACTTC. Residues: CASSAEGWEYEQYF.

The J gene is TRBJ2-3, the V gene TRBV5-1; TRBD2 agrees at 10 bases. The CDR3 has 14 residues. Germline loops: CDR1 SGHRS, CDR2 YFSETQ. Trimming at V came to 6 bases and at J to 6 bases, leaving 7 bases not matched to a gene. The CDR3 nucleotides are TGCGCCAGCACGGAGCGGGGGGGCCCGGATACGCAGTATTTT. Translated: CASTERGGPDTQYF.

This chain connects TRBV19 to TRBJ1-5; 11 positions agree with TRBD1. Losses at the gene ends were 4 bases for V and 4 bases for J; bases not matched to a gene: 9. The CDR3 consists of 17 residues. Germline assignment: CDR1 LNHDA and CDR2 SQIVND (reference sequence). As DNA, the CDR3 is TGTGCCAGTAGTAGGCGGACAGGGGGCTTACGGAATCAGCCCCAGCATTTT. Translating gives CASSRRTGGLRNQPQHF.

This rearrangement joins TRBV11-2 to TRBJ2-7; no clear D gene. The CDR3 loop spans 15 amino acids. Germline CDR1 reads SGHAT; CDR2 reads FQNNGV. V was trimmed by 0 bases and J by 1 base, leaving 10 bases between them. CDR3 sequence: CASSLDALESYEQYF. The DNA for the CDR3 is TGTGCCAGCAGCTTAGACGCCCTAGAATCCTACGAGCAGTACTTC.

The chain employs TRBV30 and TRBJ1-5, with 9 bases fitting TRBD1. Germline V gene lookup returns CDR1 GTSNPN and CDR2 SVGIG (reference sequence). V lost 1 base and J lost 2; bases outside the gene matches: 9. The CDR3 extends over 17 amino acids. Here the CDR3 DNA reads TGTGCCTGGAGTGCCCGGACAGGGGCAGTCGGCAATCAGCCCCAGCATTTT. Protein product: CAWSARTGAVGNQPQHF.

DNA for the CDR3: TGTGCCAGCAAGTCCGGACTAGCGGACTACGAGCAGTACTTC. Amino acids: CASKSGLADYEQYF. The genes are TRBV27 and TRBJ2-7; TRBD2 agrees at 10 bases. The V segment lost 7 bases and the J segment 3 bases; nucleotides outside the gene matches: 6. CDR3 length equals 14 residues. CDR1 is MNHEY and CDR2 is SMNVEV in the germline V gene (reference sequence).

This chain links TRBV28 with TRBJ1-2, with a weak D call TRBD1 (6 bases). The CDR3 is made up of 15 amino acids. Trimming pared 2 bases from V and 7 bases from J, leaving 17 bases between. Looked up from germline, CDR1 is MDHEN and CDR2 is SYDVKM. CDR3 nucleotide sequence: TGTGCCAGCAGTTTAGAGGGGGGGAGGACTTCTGGCTACACCTTC. Amino acids: CASSLEGGRTSGYTF.

The chain carries TRBV5-4 and TRBJ2-3; possibly TRBD1 for D (5 bases). The V gene's germline CDR1 is SGHNT and CDR2 YYREEE (reference sequence). The CDR3 totals 15 residues. V lost 4 bases to trimming and J lost 6 bases, with 18 bases between them. The CDR3 protein is CASSAQGRVTDTQYF. DNA for the CDR3: TGTGCCAGCAGCGCTCAGGGCAGGGTCACGGATACGCAGTATTTT.

The chain joins TRBV19 to TRBJ2-1, with 8 bases that match TRBD1. Germline assignment: CDR1 LNHDA and CDR2 SQIVND (reference sequence). The junction had 8 bases not matched to a gene; V was cut back by 4 bases and J by 0 bases. CDR3 length: 17 residues. The CDR3 DNA is TGTGCCAGTAGTAGGACGGGACAGGCCGGCTCCTACAATGAGCAGTTCTTC. It translates to CASSRTGQAGSYNEQFF. Supplemented by reference TRBV19 and TRBJ2-1, the full variable domain reads DGGITQSPKYLFRKEGQNVTLSCEQNLNHDAMYWYRQDPGQGLRLIYYSQIVNDFQKGDIAEGYSVSREKKESFPLTVTSAQKNPTAFYLCASSRTGQAGSYNEQFFGPGTRLTVL.

The chain joins TRBV9 to TRBJ1-2; a possible D gene is TRBD1 (5 bases). V lost 4 bases and J 8 bases, leaving 12 bases between the germline ends. The CDR3 length is 12 residues. Germline CDR1 SGDLS, CDR2 YYNGEE. This chain's CDR3 is CASSSNGGGYTF. DNA of the CDR3: TGTGCCAGCAGCTCCAACGGGGGGGGCTACACCTTC.

The chain carries TRBV21-1 and TRBJ1-4. TRBV21-1 is a documented pseudogene. The CDR3 sequence is 14 residues long. CDR3 coding DNA: TGTGCCAGCAGTTATACGCGGAGCGGGGAAAAACTGTTTTTT. Translated, it gives CASSYTRSGEKLFF.